Below, 29 T cell receptor beta chains from the same sample are listed, as sequenced in a study of T cells in Graves' hyperthyroidism and ophthalmopathy. Amplification of TCR beta CDR3 regions was performed using RNA transcripts as template. HTBI primers were used for first-round RT-PCR of the TCR CDR3. TCRdb reprocessed the multiplex PCR reads via MiXCR and lists one record per CDR3 protein. Of roughly 290,000 distinct CDR3 sequences detected, more than 15% appear once; the ten largest clones hold over 50%. What was sequenced was blood. The receptors shown here come from a woman aged 55-70 years with Graves' ophthalmopathy.

This clonotype was observed many times. The V call is TRBV27, the J call TRBJ1-5, with D possibly being TRBD1 (5 bases). The V end lost 5 bases, the J end lost 7 bases, and 15 bases lay between the germline ends. The CDR3 sequence is 14 residues long. Per the germline V gene, CDR1 is MNHEY and CDR2 is SMNVEV (reference sequence). The CDR3 coding sequence is TGTGCCAGCAGTGGCAGGGTGACGGGGCAGCCCCAGCATTTT. This codes for CASSGRVTGQPQHF.

The table lists this clonotype with many counts. J is TRBJ2-7 and V is TRBV14; D may be TRBD2 (7 bases). This CDR3 has 13 residues. Germline loops: CDR1 SGHDN, CDR2 FVKESK. Trimming removed 6 bases at V and 3 bases at J, with 12 bases between. The CDR3 DNA follows: TGTGCCAGCAGTTGGGGGGGCCTCTACGAGCAGTACTTC. Translated, it gives CASSWGGLYEQYF.

On this clonotype: A clone one base away is much larger, so this may be a read error. The chain is built from TRBV2 and TRBJ2-3; D remains unclear. Germline CDR1 reads SNHLY; CDR2 reads FYNNEI. CDR3 length: 12 amino acids. The V end lost 4 bases, the J end lost 8 bases, and 10 bases lay between the germline ends. This chain's CDR3 is CASSAVRGTQYF. In DNA form, the CDR3 reads TGTGCCAGCAGTGCAGTACGAGGTACGCAGTATTTT.

Only a few counts were recorded for this clonotype. The chain links TRBV6-1 to TRBJ1-5; D uncertain. V dropped 6 bases and J dropped 0 bases, with 9 bases sitting between them. Germline loops: CDR1 MNHNS, CDR2 SASEGT. This CDR3 region has 14 residues. This chain's CDR3 is CASSIGVSNQPQHF. The CDR3 region has the DNA TGTGCCAGCAGCATTGGAGTTAGCAATCAGCCCCAGCATTTT.

The V and J genes are TRBV19 and TRBJ2-3; 7 nucleotides match TRBD1. With 6 bases clipped from V and 3 bases from J, the junction kept 12 bases outside the gene matches. The CDR3 length is 16 residues. Per germline, CDR1 LNHDA and CDR2 SQIVND (reference sequence). CDR3 protein: CASRGQTGTETDTQYF. CDR3 in DNA: TGTGCCAGTAGAGGACAAACCGGGACAGAAACAGATACGCAGTATTTT.

The table lists this clonotype with many counts. CDR3 residues: CASSLELGQMNTEAFF. As DNA, the CDR3 is TGTGCCAGCAGCTTAGAGTTGGGGCAGATGAACACTGAAGCTTTCTTT. The J gene is TRBJ1-1, the V gene TRBV7-9; perhaps TRBD1 as D (5 bases). The germline V gene encodes CDR1 SEHNR and CDR2 FQNEAQ (reference sequence). This CDR3 has 16 amino acids. Trimming removed 1 base from V and 0 bases from J, with 12 bases in between.

A note on this clonotype: A much more abundant neighbour one base away suggests this may be a read error. The genes are TRBV20-1 and TRBJ1-1, with D unresolved. The CDR3 is made up of 15 amino acids. Germline V gene data show CDR1 as DFQATT and CDR2 as SNEGSKA (reference sequence). Trimming took 4 bases from V and 2 from J, leaving 17 bases between them. CDR3 loop: CSAKDAGGPNTEAFF. The CDR3 DNA reads TGCAGTGCTAAAGATGCAGGCGGTCCCAACACTGAAGCTTTCTTT.

Many counts were recorded for this clonotype. J is TRBJ1-1 and V is TRBV9; D unclear. Trimming stripped 0 bases from V and 6 bases from J, with 9 bases between. The V gene's germline CDR1 is SGDLS and CDR2 YYNGEE. The CDR3 runs to 13 residues. The CDR3 region is CASSVDPGAEAFF. CDR3 nucleotides: TGTGCCAGCAGCGTAGACCCCGGTGCTGAAGCTTTCTTT.

This clonotype was detected ten times or more. V usage is TRBV6-1 and J usage is TRBJ2-1; TRBD1 aligns across 8 bases. Germline V CDR1 and CDR2: MNHNS, SASEGT. The CDR3 covers 14 residues. J gave up 9 bases and V 6 bases, and 10 bases lay outside the gene matches. The CDR3 reads CASSRGQGSFEQFF. As DNA, the CDR3 is TGTGCCAGCAGCCGCGGACAGGGATCGTTTGAGCAGTTCTTC.

This clonotype was observed at least ten times. CDR3: CASSQNIGGTEAFF. Written as DNA, the CDR3 is TGTGCCAGCAGTCAGAACATCGGGGGCACTGAAGCTTTCTTT. V usage is TRBV6-1 and J usage is TRBJ1-1, with D possibly matching TRBD1 (5 bases). Germline CDR1 reads MNHNS; CDR2 reads SASEGT. Trimming cost V 5 bases and J 4 bases, with 14 bases left between them. There are 14 residues in the CDR3.

This clonotype was found many times. The chain combines TRBV2 with TRBJ2-4; TRBD1 agrees at 7 bases. The CDR3 is made up of 15 amino acids. CDR1 and CDR2 (germline): SNHLY, FYNNEI. The V segment lost 4 bases and the J segment 0 bases; nucleotides outside the gene matches: 3. The CDR3 nucleotides are TGTGCCAGCAGTGGGGACAGTCTAGCCAAAAACATTCAGTACTTC. Translating it yields CASSGDSLAKNIQYF.

The chain employs TRBV5-6 and TRBJ2-7, with TRBD2 matching 8 bases. Germline values: CDR1 SGHDT, CDR2 YYEEEE. Trimming took 0 bases from V and 3 from J; bases not matched to a gene: 5. This CDR3 has 15 amino acids. CDR3 residues: CASSLDGRGDYEQYF. The CDR3 nucleotides are TGTGCCAGCAGCTTGGACGGGAGGGGCGACTACGAGCAGTACTTC.

This clonotype was counted many times. V and J are TRBV12-3 or TRBV12-4 and TRBJ1-1, with no clear D. The V gene lost 5 bases and the J gene lost 3 bases, with 10 bases spanning the gap. The CDR3 totals 13 residues. The CDR3 region has the DNA TGTGCCAGCAGTCCCCAAAGGGACACTGAAGCTTTCTTT. Protein: CASSPQRDTEAFF.

This clonotype was counted many times. This CDR3 is CASSPLTRRQGRYEQYF. The CDR3 region has the DNA TGTGCCAGCAGCCCCCTAACAAGGAGACAGGGACGCTACGAGCAGTACTTC. The chain recombines TRBV11-2 with TRBJ2-7; TRBD1 matches 7 bases. From germline, CDR1 is SGHAT and CDR2 FQNNGV. This CDR3 is 17 amino acids long. V gave up 5 bases and J gave up 3 bases; unmatched junction bases: 16.

On this clonotype: A much larger clone sits a single nucleotide away, making a read error possible. The rearrangement links TRBV11-2 to TRBJ2-3, with D tentatively TRBD1 (6 bases). This CDR3 has 15 residues. Germline V lookup: CDR1 SGHAT, CDR2 FQNNGV. The CDR3 spells CASSFWAGGTDAQYF. DNA for the CDR3: TGTGCCAGCAGCTTCTGGGCTGGGGGCACAGATGCGCAGTATTTT.

V usage is TRBV3-1 and J usage is TRBJ1-1; 8 nucleotides align to TRBD1. CDR1 LGHDT and CDR2 YNNKEL come from the germline V gene (reference sequence). Trimming removed 2 bases from V and 4 bases from J; junction bases left unmatched: 15. The CDR3 sequence is 18 residues long. CDR3 region: CASSQNGGTGLFGTEAFF. CDR3 nucleotide sequence: TGTGCCAGCAGCCAAAACGGGGGGACAGGCCTTTTCGGCACTGAAGCTTTCTTT.

The sample holds many counts of this clonotype. The chain employs TRBV2 and TRBJ1-5, with D uncertain. The CDR3 is 14 residues long. V lost 3 bases, J lost 2 bases, and 8 bases lay in between. The germline CDR1 and CDR2 sequences are SNHLY and FYNNEI. The chain's CDR3 is CASSDGQGNQPQHF. The CDR3 nucleotides read TGTGCCAGCAGTGATGGCCAGGGCAATCAGCCCCAGCATTTT.

This clonotype was seen repeatedly, ten times or more. Here the CDR3 DNA reads TGTGCCAGCAGTTATCAGTCTAGCGGGTTCTACAATGAGCAGTTCTTC. Its translation is CASSYQSSGFYNEQFF. The J gene is TRBJ2-1, the V gene TRBV6-6, with TRBD2 matching 8 bases. The CDR3 length is 16 residues. Germline CDR1 MNHNY, CDR2 SVGAGI (reference sequence). Losses at the gene ends were 3 bases for V and 3 bases for J; bases not matched to a gene: 7.

The rearrangement links TRBV20-1 to TRBJ2-1; D is possibly TRBD2 (6 bases). The CDR3 covers 13 residues. Trimming took 0 bases from V and 8 from J, leaving 11 bases between them. Germline V gene lookup returns CDR1 DFQATT and CDR2 SNEGSKA (reference sequence). In nucleotides, the CDR3 is TGCAGTGCTAGAGATTACGCGGGGTATGAGCAGTTCTTC. Its protein product is CSARDYAGYEQFF.

This clonotype was detected many times. V gene TRBV4-2 combines with J gene TRBJ2-7, with 9 nucleotides matching TRBD2. The germline CDR1 and CDR2 sequences are LGHNA and YNFKEQ. The CDR3 totals 15 residues. The ends lost 1 base at V and 3 bases at J; junction bases unmatched: 4. CDR3 sequence: CASSQGTSVDYEQYF. The CDR3 coding sequence is TGTGCCAGCAGCCAAGGGACTAGCGTTGACTACGAGCAGTACTTC.

Concerning this clonotype itself: One end of the junction does not line up with germline, which may come from a read error. The rearrangement links TRBV7-3 to TRBJ1-2; D possibly corresponds to TRBD1 (5 bases). This CDR3 has 16 residues. The germline gives CDR1 SGHTA, CDR2 FQGTGA. The CDR3 protein is CASSPQVDEGNYDYTF. The CDR3 DNA sequence: TGTGCCAGCAGCCCCCAGGTCGATGAGGGGAACTATGACTACACCTTC.

This clonotype has at least ten counts. The chain is built from TRBV12-3 or TRBV12-4 and TRBJ2-3; 14 bases are shared with TRBD2. This CDR3 has 17 residues. The J segment lost 8 bases and the V segment lost 6 bases, leaving 13 bases of the junction unmatched. The CDR3 reads CASRPYRTSGGPGTQYF. The CDR3 DNA reads TGTGCCAGCAGGCCCTACCGGACTAGCGGGGGGCCGGGTACGCAGTATTTT.

The V and J genes are TRBV5-1 and TRBJ2-1; 9 bases fit TRBD1. Germline CDR1 is SGHRS and CDR2 is YFSETQ. CDR3 size: 20 residues. With 4 bases clipped from V and 4 bases from J, the junction kept 21 bases outside the gene matches. CDR3 coding DNA: TGCGCCAGCAGCCCGGGGGGCCGAGACCAAGGGGGACAGGGATACAATGAGCAGTTCTTC. It is translated as CASSPGGRDQGGQGYNEQFF.

This clonotype appeared many times. The chain is built from TRBV12-3 or TRBV12-4 and TRBJ2-3, with TRBD2 matching 8 bases. The CDR3 sequence is 16 residues long. The V segment lost 6 bases and the J segment 2 bases; nucleotides outside the gene matches: 10. The CDR3, as DNA: TGTGCCAGCAGCTTACGGCGGGGGGACTACACAGATACGCAGTATTTT. It translates to CASSLRRGDYTDTQYF.

The chain links TRBV20-1 to TRBJ2-1; 15 nucleotides line up with TRBD2. Germline loops: CDR1 DFQATT, CDR2 SNEGSKA (reference sequence). The V and J ends lost 3 bases and 6 bases, in that order; junction bases with no gene match: 3. CDR3 length: 15 residues. The CDR3 coding sequence is TGCAGTGCTAGGGGGACTAGCGGGAGGTTCAATGAGCAGTTCTTC. Translated: CSARGTSGRFNEQFF.

This clonotype was seen many times. This chain links TRBV28 with TRBJ1-1; D unresolved. V lost 7 bases to trimming and J lost 2 bases, with 8 bases between them. Germline V gene sequence: CDR1 MDHEN, CDR2 SYDVKM. The CDR3 runs 12 residues. The CDR3 sequence: CASNGVNTEAFF. In nucleotides, the CDR3 is TGTGCCAGCAACGGGGTCAACACTGAAGCTTTCTTT. The full variable domain, its missing parts supplied by reference TRBV28 and TRBJ1-1, is DVKVTQSSRYLVKRTGEKVFLECVQDMDHENMFWYRQDPGLGLRLIYFSYDVKMKEKGDIPEGYSVSREKKERFSLILESASTNQTSMYLCASNGVNTEAFFGQGTRLTVV.

This clonotype was detected ten times or more. The V gene is TRBV7-4, the J gene TRBJ2-7, with TRBD2 identical over 7 bases. CDR3 length: 14 residues. The germline CDR1 and CDR2 sequences are SGHVT and SQSDAQ. V shed 4 bases, J shed 6 bases, and the junction held 9 bases outside the gene matches. CDR3 loop: CASSSSGLECEQYF. The CDR3 DNA sequence: TGTGCCAGCAGCTCAAGCGGACTAGAATGCGAGCAGTACTTC.

The chain recombines TRBV29-1 with TRBJ2-7; the match to TRBD1 covers 7 bases. This CDR3 spans 15 amino acids. CDR1 SQVTM and CDR2 ANQGSEA come from the germline V gene. V lost 4 bases, J lost 0 bases, and 9 bases stayed unmatched. CDR3 in amino acids: CSVAGTDFDSYEQYF. The DNA of the CDR3 is TGCAGCGTTGCTGGGACAGACTTTGACTCCTACGAGCAGTACTTC.

This clonotype was recorded many times. The gene calls are TRBV6-1 and TRBJ2-3, with TRBD2 as a possible D gene (5 bases). From germline, CDR1 is MNHNS and CDR2 SASEGT. The CDR3 runs 15 residues. V was shortened by 5 bases and J by 4 bases, with 16 bases between the two germline ends. The CDR3 DNA reads as TGTGCCAGCAGTTTCAGGACTTCTACCCCAGATACGCAGTATTTT. It translates to CASSFRTSTPDTQYF.